Below, 27 T cell receptor beta chains from the same sample are listed, as sequenced in a study of blood T cells in healthy people across ages. Together with a sample-barcoded 5' primer, a J-beta primer mix was included in a second PCR lasting roughly 6 to 12 cycles. TCRdb independently ran MiXCR on the 5' RACE reads; one entry per CDR3 protein. This sample carries about 1.7 million distinct CDR3 sequences, 28% of them seen once, and the ten largest clones take over 7%. Sequencing was carried out using blood. The receptors derive from a woman younger than 45 in good health.

In its sample, this clonotype was seen many times. The chain employs TRBV11-2 and TRBJ2-5, with D tentatively TRBD2 (6 bases). Germline V gene lookup returns CDR1 SGHAT and CDR2 FQNNGV. The CDR3 is 16 amino acids. Trimming cost V 0 bases and J 1 base, with 12 bases left between them. The CDR3 is CASSLDLAPIQETQYF. The CDR3 region has the DNA TGTGCCAGCAGCTTAGACCTAGCGCCCATCCAAGAGACCCAGTACTTC.

The chain carries TRBV7-9 and TRBJ2-5; D may be TRBD1 or TRBD2 (5 bases each). The ends were cut back, 5 bases at V and 5 bases at J, with 18 bases in the middle. Germline V gene data show CDR1 as SEHNR and CDR2 as FQNEAQ (reference sequence). CDR3 length equals 15 residues. This CDR3 reads CASSPGGPNRETQYF. The CDR3 bases are TGTGCCAGCAGCCCTGGGGGACCGAATCGGGAGACCCAGTACTTC.

In this sample, this clonotype turned up a few times. This sequence joins TRBV20-1 and TRBJ2-1; 7 bases line up with TRBD2. Looked up from germline, CDR1 is DFQATT and CDR2 is SNEGSKA (reference sequence). This CDR3 spans 17 amino acids. With 1 base clipped from V and 0 bases from J, the junction kept 9 bases outside the gene matches. The CDR3 nucleotides are TGCAGTGCTAGAGTTCCAGCGGGGAAGAGCTCCTACAATGAGCAGTTCTTC. This gives the protein CSARVPAGKSSYNEQFF.

The rearrangement uses TRBV4-3 and TRBJ2-1, with D tentatively TRBD1 or TRBD2 (5 bases each). Looked up from germline, CDR1 is LGHNA and CDR2 is YSLEER. The CDR3 runs to 14 residues. V gave up 0 bases and J gave up 10 bases, with 13 bases separating them. The CDR3 here is CASSQESGADEQFF. The CDR3 region has the DNA TGCGCCAGCAGCCAAGAGTCCGGGGCGGACGAGCAGTTCTTC.

In its sample, this clonotype was seen a few times. The rearrangement joins TRBV9 to TRBJ2-2, with a weak D call TRBD2 (7 bases). V lost 0 bases and J 2 bases, leaving 11 bases between the germline ends. The CDR3 sequence is 16 residues long. Germline V CDR1 and CDR2: SGDLS, YYNGEE. Here the CDR3 reads CASSVVRGRNTGELFF. In nucleotides, the CDR3 is TGTGCCAGCAGCGTAGTGCGGGGGCGTAACACCGGGGAGCTGTTTTTT. Looking up the rest from reference TRBV9 and TRBJ2-2 gives the full variable domain: DSGVTQTPKHLITATGQRVTLRCSPRSGDLSVYWYQQSLDQGLQFLIQYYNGEERAKGNILERFSAQQFPDLHSELNLSSLELGDSALYFCASSVVRGRNTGELFFGEGSRLTVL.

The chain is built from TRBV5-6 and TRBJ1-4; possible D gene TRBD1, 5 bases. V lost 3 bases, J lost 5 bases, and 11 bases lay in between. Germline-derived CDR1 and CDR2 are SGHDT and YYEEEE. The CDR3 runs 14 residues. The CDR3 loop reads CASSYDRTNEKLFF. The CDR3 nucleotides are TGTGCCAGCAGCTACGACAGAACGAATGAAAAACTGTTTTTT.

This chain joins TRBV7-8 and TRBJ1-5; 9 nucleotides line up with TRBD1. V lost 5 bases to trimming and J lost 0 bases; unmatched junction nucleotides: 11. CDR3 length: 18 amino acids. Looked up from germline, CDR1 is SGHVS and CDR2 is FQNEAQ. This CDR3 is CASSKGDRVGTSNQPQHF. Here the CDR3 DNA reads TGTGCCAGCAGCAAGGGGGACAGGGTGGGCACTAGCAATCAGCCCCAGCATTTT.

Remarks on this clonotype: A single base separates this from a much larger clone, so it may be a read error. The CDR3 loop is CASSLSGRNYNEQYF. The CDR3 DNA is TGTGCCAGCAGTCTGTCGGGACGTAACTACAATGAGCAGTACTTC. V is TRBV6-2 or TRBV6-3 and J is TRBJ2-7, with D perhaps assigned TRBD1 or TRBD2 (5 bases each). This CDR3 has 15 residues. The germline CDR1 and CDR2 sequences are MNHEY and SVGEGT. V lost 5 bases, J lost 7 bases, and 21 bases lay in between.

Comment on this clonotype: No conserved phenylalanine or tryptophan ends this CDR3, so it is likely a read error. This chain joins TRBV6-6 and TRBJ2-1; TRBD1 might be the D (6 bases). V was shortened by 2 bases and J by 8 bases, with 7 bases between the two germline ends. Germline V lookup: CDR1 MNHNY, CDR2 SVGAGI (reference sequence). The CDR3 loop spans 12 amino acids. CDR3: CASSYGGYEQFS. As DNA, the CDR3 is TGTGCCAGCAGTTACGGGGGCTATGAGCAGTTCTCC.

This clonotype has only a few counts. The V call is TRBV18, the J call TRBJ2-7; tentative D call: TRBD1 (6 bases). Germline CDR1 reads KGHSH; CDR2 reads LQKENI. V was trimmed by 1 base and J by 2 bases, leaving 9 bases between them. The CDR3 contains 14 residues. The CDR3 protein is CASSPRKGAYEQYF. CDR3 nucleotide sequence: TGTGCCAGCTCACCACGTAAGGGGGCCTACGAGCAGTACTTC.

This clonotype appeared many times. This sequence joins TRBV5-1 and TRBJ1-5; 9 bases are shared with TRBD1. The CDR3 contains 15 residues. Germline V gene sequence: CDR1 SGHRS, CDR2 YFSETQ. Trimming cost V 9 bases and J 6 bases; bases outside gene matches: 13. The CDR3 DNA reads TGCGCCATCCCGCGACCGGGACAGGGTTGTCAGCCCCAGCATTTT. Encoded protein: CAIPRPGQGCQPQHF.

As regards this clonotype: The junction differs from germline at one of its ends, possibly a read error. J is TRBJ2-1 and V is TRBV24-1; 7 nucleotides align to TRBD2. Germline V gives CDR1 KGHDR, CDR2 SFDVKD. This CDR3 has 15 amino acids. This chain's CDR3 is CATSVQAGNHNEQFF. CDR3 coding DNA: TGTGCAACCAGTGTACAAGCGGGGAACCACAATGAGCAGTTCTTC.

This clonotype occurred many times. The chain couples TRBV7-9 to TRBJ2-7; D unresolved. This CDR3 is 13 amino acids long. V was trimmed by 5 bases and J by 2 bases, leaving 10 bases between them. Germline assignment: CDR1 SEHNR and CDR2 FQNEAQ (reference sequence). CDR3 amino acids: CASSAGSAYEQYF. As DNA, the CDR3 is TGTGCCAGCAGCGCCGGGTCCGCCTACGAGCAGTACTTC.

This clonotype was counted ten times or more. The rearrangement uses TRBV27 and TRBJ2-7; a weak D match, TRBD2 (6 bases). This CDR3 has 15 amino acids. CDR1 MNHEY and CDR2 SMNVEV come from the germline V gene (reference sequence). Trimming took 6 bases from V and 0 from J, leaving 15 bases between them. CDR3 amino acids: CASRESGDSSYEQYF. The CDR3 DNA sequence: TGTGCCAGCAGGGAATCGGGGGATAGCTCCTACGAGCAGTACTTC.

V gene TRBV5-1 combines with J gene TRBJ1-2; no firm D call. V was clipped by 5 bases and J by 7 bases, with 12 bases between them. Germline-derived CDR1 and CDR2 are SGHRS and YFSETQ. The CDR3 runs to 12 residues. The CDR3 spells CASSGGDLGYTF. Here the CDR3 DNA reads TGCGCCAGCAGTGGCGGGGATCTTGGCTACACCTTC.

The chain has TRBV27 and TRBJ2-7; D assignment may be TRBD1 or TRBD2 (5 bases each). V was shortened by 2 bases and J by 0 bases, with 14 bases between the two germline ends. The CDR3 is 16 amino acids. Per the germline V gene, CDR1 is MNHEY and CDR2 is SMNVEV (reference sequence). The CDR3 DNA sequence: TGTGCCAGCAGTTTAGGGACGGATTTATCCTCCTACGAGCAGTACTTC. Protein: CASSLGTDLSSYEQYF.

The chain couples TRBV30 to TRBJ2-5; D is possibly TRBD1 (5 bases). Trimming stripped 5 bases from V and 1 base from J, with 17 bases between. Germline V lookup: CDR1 GTSNPN, CDR2 SVGIG (reference sequence). The CDR3 covers 15 residues. The CDR3 sequence: CAWDSRKATQETQYF. The DNA for the CDR3 is TGTGCCTGGGACAGCCGAAAGGCCACCCAAGAGACCCAGTACTTC.

Notes on this clonotype: A junction end diverges from the germline sequence, so it may reflect a read error. The rearrangement uses TRBV9 and TRBJ2-7; D not resolved. The CDR3 spans 15 residues. Per the germline V gene, CDR1 is SGDLS and CDR2 is YYNGEE. The CDR3 spells CVSSAGSGPSYEQYF. As DNA, the CDR3 is TGTGTCAGCAGCGCCGGGTCAGGCCCTTCCTACGAGCAGTACTTC.

The chain couples TRBV5-1 to TRBJ1-2; no clear D. The CDR3 totals 14 residues. V lost 1 base and J lost 4, with 11 bases in between. Germline V gives CDR1 SGHRS, CDR2 YFSETQ. The CDR3 protein is CASSLSPEVYGYTF. Here the CDR3 DNA reads TGCGCCAGCAGCTTGTCCCCTGAGGTCTATGGCTACACCTTC.

About this clonotype itself: One end of the junction fails to match germline, which may point to a read error. The rearrangement links TRBV10-3 to TRBJ2-7; D is undetermined. The CDR3 runs 11 residues. Germline-derived CDR1 and CDR2 are ENHRY and SYGVKD. The CDR3: CVISENYEQYF. The CDR3, as DNA: TGTGTCATCAGTGAAAACTACGAGCAGTACTTC.

This chain uses TRBV20-1 with TRBJ2-2; D unresolved. The ends were cut back, 5 bases at V and 7 bases at J, with 11 bases in the middle. Per the germline V gene, CDR1 is DFQATT and CDR2 is SNEGSKA (reference sequence). The length of the CDR3 is 12 residues. The CDR3 DNA sequence: TGCAGTGCTCCCACCTCGCTCGGGGAGCTGTTTTTT. Translated, it gives CSAPTSLGELFF.

The chain couples TRBV9 to TRBJ2-3, with 9 bases lining up with TRBD2. CDR1 is SGDLS, CDR2 YYNGEE, per germline. The ends lost 5 bases at V and 1 base at J; junction bases unmatched: 11. This CDR3 contains 17 residues. CDR3: CASSYELAGGGTDTQYF. The CDR3, as DNA: TGTGCCAGCAGTTACGAACTAGCGGGTGGTGGCACAGATACGCAGTATTTT.

The J gene is TRBJ2-1, the V gene TRBV20-1; perhaps TRBD2 as D (6 bases). This CDR3 is 14 amino acids long. The V end was cut by 6 bases, the J end by 7 bases, with 19 bases between. The germline CDR1 and CDR2 sequences are DFQATT and SNEGSKA (reference sequence). DNA for the CDR3: TGCAGTGCGGGGGAAACGGGAGTTGGGAATGAGCAGTTCTTC. Amino acids: CSAGETGVGNEQFF.

This chain uses TRBV12-3 or TRBV12-4 with TRBJ2-4; maybe TRBD1 (6 bases). The DNA end is more similar to TRBJ2-7, so the J call may be wrong. The CDR3 covers 14 residues. This CDR3 is CASSFIGGPYEQYF. CDR3 nucleotides: TGTGCCAGCAGTTTTATTGGGGGCCCCTACGAGCAGTACTTC.

There are many counts of this clonotype. This chain uses TRBV7-8 with TRBJ2-1; TRBD2 matches 10 bases. CDR3 length: 15 residues. V trimming: 1 base; J trimming: 7 bases; junction bases outside the gene matches: 4. Germline CDR1 and CDR2: SGHVS and FQNEAQ. CDR3 loop: CASSLDNSGGNEQFF. The CDR3 DNA reads TGTGCCAGCAGCTTAGACAATAGCGGGGGGAATGAGCAGTTCTTC.

Ten or more counts support this clonotype. This rearrangement joins TRBV12-3 or TRBV12-4 to TRBJ2-3; D uncertain. CDR3 size: 15 residues. Trimming stripped 1 base from V and 0 bases from J, with 8 bases between. The CDR3 protein is CASSLGAASTDTQYF. In DNA, the CDR3 is TGTGCCAGCAGTTTAGGGGCAGCTAGCACAGATACGCAGTATTTT.

A remark on this clonotype: Being one base from a much bigger clone, this may be a read error. The chain carries TRBV9 and TRBJ2-1, with D perhaps matching TRBD1 or TRBD2 (7 bases each). This CDR3 contains 18 residues. The germline gives CDR1 SGDLS, CDR2 YYNGEE. V was clipped by 1 base and J by 0 bases, with 17 bases between them. The CDR3 DNA sequence: TGTGCCAGCAGCGTAAAGACTAGCAGGGGGAGCTCCTACAATGAGCAGTTCTTC. It codes for CASSVKTSRGSSYNEQFF.